This entry lists 28 T cell receptor beta chains sequenced from one sample in a study of pediatric ulcerative colitis. The rectum was sampled with one to two pinch biopsies at colonoscopy. The method was immunoSEQ multiplex PCR; TCRdb's version includes in-frame clones alone and lacks a portion of them. Among about 34,000 clones, roughly 82% were seen once, and the ten largest hold 8.6%. The sample comprised gut tissue. The source is a boy between 10 and 17 years old with severe ulcerative colitis.

Concerning this clone: Other DNA variants within this sample encode the same CDR3. This chain connects TRBV29-1 to TRBJ2-5; D gene ambiguous. Germline lookup yields CDR1 SQVTM and CDR2 ANQGSEA. V was cut by 2 bases and J by 2 bases, with 6 bases left in between. CDR3 size: 12 residues. The CDR3 spells CSVEHSQETQYF. The CDR3 coding sequence is TGCAGCGTTGAACACAGTCAAGAGACCCAGTACTTC.

The rearrangement uses TRBV11-2 and TRBJ2-1; D is ambiguous. Deletions cut 0 bases from V and 10 bases from J, with 10 bases between. This CDR3 contains 13 residues. CDR1 SGHAT and CDR2 FQNNGV come from the germline V gene. CDR3 amino acids: CASSLDVLGEQFF. Written as DNA, the CDR3 is TGTGCCAGCAGCTTAGACGTCCTAGGAGAGCAGTTCTTC. Based on the CDR3 plus reference TRBV11-2 and TRBJ2-1, the full variable domain is EAGVAQSPRYKIIEKRQSVAFWCNPISGHATLYWYQQILGQGPKLLIQFQNNGVVDDSQLPKDRFSAERLKGVDSTLKIQPAKLEDSAVYLCASSLDVLGEQFFGPGTRLTVL.

The J gene is TRBJ2-3, the V gene TRBV29-1; D possibly corresponds to TRBD1 (6 bases). The CDR3 runs to 12 residues. Germline V CDR1 and CDR2: SQVTM, ANQGSEA. The V gene lost 2 bases and the J gene lost 6 bases, with 9 bases spanning the gap. CDR3 sequence reads: CSVETGSDTQYF. DNA for the CDR3: TGCAGCGTTGAAACAGGGTCGGATACGCAGTATTTT.

This clone was recorded only once. The rearrangement uses TRBV6-1 and TRBJ2-7, with D perhaps assigned TRBD1 or TRBD2 (6 bases each). The CDR3 covers 17 residues. Germline assignment: CDR1 MNHNS and CDR2 SASEGT. Trimming stripped 1 base from V and 2 bases from J, with 18 bases between. The CDR3 loop is CASSEEEEWGAPYEQYF. The DNA for the CDR3 is TGTGCCAGCAGTGAAGAGGAGGAGTGGGGGGCCCCCTACGAGCAGTACTTC.

This rearrangement joins TRBV6-5 to TRBJ1-6; no firm D call. V was clipped by 5 bases and J by 14 bases, with 10 bases between them. The CDR3 runs 11 residues. CDR1 and CDR2 (germline): MNHEY, SVGAGI. CDR3 coding DNA: TGTGCCAGCAGTGAAACAGCCTCCCTCCACTTT. Amino acid sequence: CASSETASLHF.

This rearrangement joins TRBV7-9 to TRBJ1-2, with D tentatively TRBD1 (5 bases). This CDR3 region has 14 residues. V was shortened by 3 bases and J by 7 bases, with 15 bases between the two germline ends. CDR1 SEHNR and CDR2 FQNEAQ come from the germline V gene (reference sequence). Here the CDR3 DNA reads TGTGCCAGCAGCTTGGCAGACGAGAGGGGTGGCTACACCTTC. This encodes CASSLADERGGYTF.

This clone has just a few counts. The chain carries TRBV6-5 and TRBJ1-1; D not resolved. CDR1 is MNHEY, CDR2 SVGAGI, per germline. This CDR3 contains 15 residues. Trimming shortened V by 0 bases and J by 2 bases, and 10 bases separated the two germline ends. The CDR3 DNA sequence: TGTGCCAGCAGTTACTCGGCGGTAGACAACACTGAAGCTTTCTTT. Translating it yields CASSYSAVDNTEAFF.

The chain recombines TRBV27 with TRBJ2-7; D unresolved. V was clipped by 7 bases and J by 2 bases, with 9 bases between them. The CDR3 is 12 amino acids. CDR1 MNHEY and CDR2 SMNVEV come from the germline V gene (reference sequence). The CDR3 DNA sequence: TGTGCCAGCATGGCAGAACCCTACGAGCAGTACTTC. Translated: CASMAEPYEQYF.

V is TRBV11-2 and J is TRBJ1-1; D gene unclear. This CDR3 comprises 12 residues. V lost 0 bases and J 4 bases, leaving 3 bases between the germline ends. Germline V CDR1 and CDR2: SGHAT, FQNNGV. The DNA for the CDR3 is TGTGCCAGCAGCTTAGATCCCACTGAAGCTTTCTTT. It encodes CASSLDPTEAFF. Full variable domain (remainder filled in from reference TRBV11-2 and TRBJ1-1): EAGVAQSPRYKIIEKRQSVAFWCNPISGHATLYWYQQILGQGPKLLIQFQNNGVVDDSQLPKDRFSAERLKGVDSTLKIQPAKLEDSAVYLCASSLDPTEAFFGQGTRLTVV.

CDR3 in DNA: TGTGCCAGCAGCCACTTCGGAGGGACAGATACGCAGTATTTT. Amino acid sequence: CASSHFGGTDTQYF. The V call is TRBV7-9, the J call TRBJ2-3, with D possibly being TRBD2 (6 bases). V lost 5 bases and J 3 bases, leaving 12 bases between the germline ends. The CDR3 length is 14 residues. Germline V gene data show CDR1 as SEHNR and CDR2 as FQNEAQ (reference sequence).

This sequence joins TRBV5-6 and TRBJ2-1, with D perhaps matching TRBD1 (6 bases). There are 13 residues in the CDR3. Trimming pared 2 bases from V and 7 bases from J, leaving 10 bases between. Germline CDR1 and CDR2: SGHDT and YYEEEE. The CDR3 DNA reads TGTGCCAGCAGCTTCGGACAGACTAATGAGCAGTTCTTC. This translates into CASSFGQTNEQFF.

The chain has TRBV21-1 and TRBJ1-6. TRBV21-1 is a known pseudogene. The CDR3 is made up of 13 amino acids. CDR3 DNA sequence: TGTGCCAGCATTGTGGGGGATAATTCACCCCTCCACTTT. This gives the protein CASIVGDNSPLHF.

The rearrangement joins TRBV27 to TRBJ2-7; D gene unclear. Trimming took off 4 bases at V and 7 bases at J, with 11 bases between the two ends. The CDR3 contains 12 residues. Germline CDR1 reads MNHEY; CDR2 reads SMNVEV (reference sequence). The CDR3, as DNA: TGTGCCAGCAGTTCGGGTCTCAGAGAGCAGTACTTC. Protein sequence: CASSSGLREQYF.

The J gene is TRBJ2-3, the V gene TRBV5-1; D perhaps matches TRBD2 (6 bases). CDR1 and CDR2 (germline): SGHRS, YFSETQ. The CDR3 has 14 amino acids. Deletions cut 7 bases from V and 3 bases from J, with 15 bases between. CDR3 nucleotides: TGCGCCAGCTGTAGGGGACTGGAAACAGATACGCAGTATTTT. This encodes CASCRGLETDTQYF.

In this sample, this clone turned up a few times. This rearrangement joins TRBV9 to TRBJ1-1; D is unresolved. CDR3 length: 15 residues. Trimming pared 4 bases from V and 2 bases from J, leaving 15 bases between. In germline, CDR1 is SGDLS, CDR2 YYNGEE. Written as DNA, the CDR3 is TGTGCCAGCAGCCCACCTGAAAACTTCAACACTGAAGCTTTCTTT. Residues: CASSPPENFNTEAFF.

The chain couples TRBV9 to TRBJ2-5; the D gene is possibly TRBD2 (6 bases). The germline V gene encodes CDR1 SGDLS and CDR2 YYNGEE. This CDR3 comprises 17 residues. The V end lost 3 bases, the J end lost 7 bases, and 25 bases lay between the germline ends. The chain's CDR3 is CASSGTLRDSVSGTQYF. In DNA form, the CDR3 reads TGTGCCAGCAGCGGGACACTCCGGGACTCCGTCTCGGGGACCCAGTACTTC.

This chain links TRBV4-1 with TRBJ2-1; possibly TRBD1 for D (5 bases). Germline V CDR1 and CDR2: MGHRA, YSYEKL. CDR3 length equals 17 residues. V gave up 0 bases and J gave up 8 bases, with 20 bases separating them. In DNA form, the CDR3 reads TGCGCCAGCAGCCAAGAAATTCGACAGTCGCCCCTGGATGAGCAGTTCTTC. Its translation: CASSQEIRQSPLDEQFF.

The gene calls are TRBV28 and TRBJ1-5; D unresolved. From germline, CDR1 is MDHEN and CDR2 SYDVKM. The CDR3 extends over 14 amino acids. The ends were cut back, 6 bases at V and 6 bases at J, with 15 bases in the middle. CDR3 coding DNA: TGTGCCAGCAGACCCACCTGGGTGAGTCAGCCCCAGCATTTT. Translation: CASRPTWVSQPQHF.

The chain has TRBV5-4 and TRBJ1-2; no definite D call. The CDR3 totals 12 residues. Trimming shortened V by 5 bases and J by 4 bases, and 9 bases separated the two germline ends. Per germline, CDR1 SGHNT and CDR2 YYREEE (reference sequence). For the CDR3, the DNA is TGTGCCAGCAGATCAAATGCCTATGGCTACACCTTC. Its translation: CASRSNAYGYTF.

The V gene is TRBV2, the J gene TRBJ1-5; tentatively, D is TRBD1 (5 bases). This CDR3 is built from 15 residues. CDR1 and CDR2 (germline): SNHLY, FYNNEI. With 5 bases removed from V and 3 bases from J, the gap between germline ends came to 14 bases. CDR3 sequence reads: CASSWGSGNNQPQHF. The CDR3 DNA follows: TGTGCCAGCAGTTGGGGCTCAGGGAACAATCAGCCCCAGCATTTT.

This chain uses TRBV5-1 with TRBJ2-2, with D tentatively TRBD1 or TRBD2 (5 bases each). V was pared by 3 bases and J by 2 bases, with 14 bases between. This CDR3 has 16 amino acids. Per germline, CDR1 SGHRS and CDR2 YFSETQ. CDR3 DNA sequence: TGCGCCAGCAGCTCAACCCGGGACGCAAACACCGGGGAGCTGTTTTTT. It yields the protein CASSSTRDANTGELFF.

The chain carries TRBV10-3 and TRBJ2-3, with TRBD2 identical over 11 bases. The CDR3 is 17 residues long. Unmatched junction bases numbered 4, after V lost 2 bases and J lost 0 bases. Germline values: CDR1 ENHRY, CDR2 SYGVKD. The CDR3 spells CAISETSGGPSTDTQYF. CDR3 nucleotide sequence: TGTGCCATCAGTGAGACTAGCGGGGGACCTAGCACAGATACGCAGTATTTT.

V and J are TRBV13 and TRBJ1-3; D is undetermined. Germline assignment: CDR1 PRHDT and CDR2 FYEKMQ (reference sequence). CDR3 size: 17 residues. V lost 0 bases to trimming and J lost 0 bases, with 12 bases between them. Here the CDR3 DNA reads TGTGCCAGCAGCTTAGGGCCGCTAAAAACCTCTGGAAACACCATATATTTT. It translates to CASSLGPLKTSGNTIYF.

V and J are TRBV6-6 and TRBJ1-3; D ambiguous. The CDR3 loop spans 13 amino acids. The germline gives CDR1 MNHNY, CDR2 SVGAGI (reference sequence). The germline V and J ends were trimmed by 5 bases and 4 bases, with 9 bases remaining between them. The CDR3 coding sequence is TGTGCCAGCAGTCTGAACGCCGGAAACACCATATATTTT. It yields the protein CASSLNAGNTIYF.

This clone was detected a few times. V gene TRBV5-1 combines with J gene TRBJ1-1, with TRBD1 as a possible D gene (6 bases). Germline CDR1 reads SGHRS; CDR2 reads YFSETQ. The CDR3 is 14 residues long. V gave up 2 bases and J gave up 4 bases, with 12 bases separating them. The DNA of the CDR3 is TGCGCCAGCAGCTTACCCGACAGGAGCACTGAAGCTTTCTTT. The encoded protein is CASSLPDRSTEAFF.

V usage is TRBV12-5 and J usage is TRBJ2-7; perhaps TRBD1 as D (5 bases). The germline CDR1 and CDR2 sequences are LGHNT and FRNRAP. The V and J ends lost 2 bases and 4 bases respectively, with 21 bases between them. The CDR3 has 17 residues. This chain's CDR3 is CASGLSYGIRQNYEQYF. The CDR3, as DNA: TGTGCTAGTGGTTTGTCATACGGAATTCGACAGAATTACGAGCAGTACTTC.

This rearrangement joins TRBV5-5 to TRBJ2-4, with a tentative D call TRBD1 (5 bases). CDR3 length equals 16 residues. V was cut by 2 bases and J by 4 bases, with 16 bases left in between. Per germline, CDR1 SGHKS and CDR2 YYEKEE (reference sequence). CDR3 residues: CASSFSLGGAKNIQYF. The CDR3 DNA reads as TGTGCCAGCAGCTTTTCCCTCGGTGGGGCGAAAAACATTCAGTACTTC.

V and J are TRBV7-2 and TRBJ2-2; the match to TRBD2 covers 7 bases. From germline, CDR1 is SGHTA and CDR2 FQGNSA. The CDR3 runs to 15 residues. The V and J ends lost 3 bases and 2 bases, in that order; junction bases with no gene match: 3. In nucleotides, the CDR3 is TGTGCCAGCAGCTTCGGGGGGTTAAACACCGGGGAGCTGTTTTTT. This translates into CASSFGGLNTGELFF.